Following are 29 T cell receptor beta chains from one sample sequenced in a study of blood T cell repertoires in COVID-19. Here immunoSEQ multiplex PCR was the method, and the copy in TCRdb shows in-frame clones only, minus some. The sample lists about 190,000 clones, about four fifths occurring once. The sample was peripheral blood. The receptor source for this set is a woman aged 65 to 85 with active or convalescent COVID-19.

In nucleotides, the CDR3 is TGTGCCAGCAGCTTGGTTGGCATGAACACTGAAGCTTTCTTT. Protein: CASSLVGMNTEAFF. The rearrangement joins TRBV5-8 to TRBJ1-1; D not resolved. The germline gives CDR1 SGHTS, CDR2 YDEGEE. The CDR3 runs 14 residues. The V end was cut by 0 bases, the J end by 0 bases, with 6 bases between.

The chain links TRBV2 to TRBJ1-2; 11 nucleotides align to TRBD1. Unmatched junction bases numbered 11, after V lost 3 bases and J lost 5 bases. Per the germline V gene, CDR1 is SNHLY and CDR2 is FYNNEI. CDR3 length: 17 amino acids. The CDR3 coding sequence is TGTGCCAGCAGTGACCCGGGACAGGGGGGGATATTTTATGGCTACACCTTC. It encodes CASSDPGQGGIFYGYTF.

The V gene is TRBV28, the J gene TRBJ2-7; 7 bases map to TRBD2. The length of the CDR3 is 17 residues. V shed 4 bases, J shed 2 bases, and the junction held 14 bases outside the gene matches. Germline CDR1 MDHEN, CDR2 SYDVKM. As DNA, the CDR3 is TGTGCCAGCAGTTCGATTGTGAGCGGGACGTTTACCTACGAGCAGTACTTC. Amino acid sequence: CASSSIVSGTFTYEQYF. The complete variable domain, with remaining parts taken from reference TRBV28 and TRBJ2-7, reads DVKVTQSSRYLVKRTGEKVFLECVQDMDHENMFWYRQDPGLGLRLIYFSYDVKMKEKGDIPEGYSVSREKKERFSLILESASTNQTSMYLCASSSIVSGTFTYEQYFGPGTRLTVT.

This clone was seen just once. This chain uses TRBV27 with TRBJ2-2; D not resolved. The CDR3 loop spans 16 amino acids. Germline lookup yields CDR1 MNHEY and CDR2 SMNVEV (reference sequence). The V end was cut by 2 bases, the J end by 0 bases, with 10 bases between. CDR3 bases: TGTGCCAGCAGTTTAACTCGGTATGCGAACACCGGGGAGCTGTTTTTT. It codes for CASSLTRYANTGELFF.

The chain combines TRBV11-2 with TRBJ2-4; 9 nucleotides agree with TRBD2. Germline-derived CDR1 and CDR2 are SGHAT and FQNNGV. The CDR3 contains 17 residues. V was clipped by 3 bases and J by 1 base; unmatched bases: 7. CDR3 sequence reads: CASSFEISGSAKNIQYF. CDR3 sequence (DNA): TGTGCCAGCAGCTTTGAGATTAGCGGGAGTGCCAAAAACATTCAGTACTTC.

The chain recombines TRBV28 with TRBJ1-1, with a tentative D call TRBD1 (5 bases). CDR3 length: 17 amino acids. V was trimmed by 1 base and J by 4 bases, leaving 19 bases between them. Germline-derived CDR1 and CDR2 are MDHEN and SYDVKM. The CDR3 nucleotides are TGTGCCAGCAGTTTATTGAGAGCGGGGGGGAAACTCACTGAAGCTTTCTTT. Its translation is CASSLLRAGGKLTEAFF.

The count of this clone is one. The chain is built from TRBV5-1 and TRBJ2-1; D is uncertain. CDR1 SGHRS and CDR2 YFSETQ come from the germline V gene. Deletions cut 5 bases from V and 6 bases from J, with 9 bases between. The CDR3 sequence is 12 residues long. CDR3 DNA: TGCGCCAGCAGATTTCAGGCCAATGAGCAGTTCTTC. Translation gives CASRFQANEQFF.

The genes are TRBV4-1 and TRBJ2-1; D may be TRBD2 (6 bases). In germline, CDR1 is MGHRA, CDR2 YSYEKL. The CDR3 sequence is 16 residues long. Trimming took off 0 bases at V and 4 bases at J, with 13 bases between the two ends. The CDR3 loop reads CASSQDAGTSYNEQFF. The CDR3 DNA follows: TGCGCCAGCAGCCAAGATGCCGGGACTTCATACAATGAGCAGTTCTTC.

The chain couples TRBV6-5 to TRBJ1-2; tentatively, D is TRBD1 (6 bases). This CDR3 comprises 13 residues. Per the germline V gene, CDR1 is MNHEY and CDR2 is SVGAGI. V lost 8 bases, J lost 5 bases, and 15 bases lay in between. This CDR3 is CASGERGAYGYTF. CDR3 nucleotides: TGTGCCAGCGGAGAACGGGGGGCATATGGCTACACCTTC.

The V and J genes are TRBV28 and TRBJ1-2; D gene uncertain. V was cut by 7 bases and J by 0 bases, with 6 bases left in between. This CDR3 has 12 residues. Per the germline V gene, CDR1 is MDHEN and CDR2 is SYDVKM. The CDR3 DNA reads as TGTGCCAGCAAACAGCCTAACTATGGCTACACCTTC. It specifies CASKQPNYGYTF.

Concerning this clone: Other DNA sequences from this sample encode an identical CDR3 as well. The J gene is TRBJ2-1, the V gene TRBV29-1; 8 nucleotides match TRBD1. Germline CDR1 SQVTM, CDR2 ANQGSEA. V was pared by 4 bases and J by 0 bases, with 2 bases of the junction left unmatched. The CDR3 is 14 amino acids. CDR3 nucleotides: TGCAGCGTTGGGGACAGGTCCTCCTACAATGAGCAGTTCTTC. Translated, it gives CSVGDRSSYNEQFF.

The chain joins TRBV13 to TRBJ2-1; 10 nucleotides align to TRBD2. Losses at the gene ends were 4 bases for V and 10 bases for J; bases not matched to a gene: 10. The CDR3 loop spans 15 amino acids. Germline CDR1 reads PRHDT; CDR2 reads FYEKMQ (reference sequence). This chain's CDR3 is CASSSSSGSLDEQFF. CDR3 DNA: TGTGCCAGCAGCTCCTCTAGCGGGAGTCTGGACGAGCAGTTCTTC.

The chain joins TRBV28 to TRBJ2-4; D is uncertain. V lost 6 bases and J 0 bases, leaving 15 bases between the germline ends. Per the germline V gene, CDR1 is MDHEN and CDR2 is SYDVKM. The CDR3 runs to 16 residues. The CDR3 nucleotides are TGTGCCAGCAGGCCTCATCAACTGCTAGCCAAAAACATTCAGTACTTC. It specifies CASRPHQLLAKNIQYF.

This chain links TRBV18 with TRBJ1-5, with D perhaps matching TRBD1 (5 bases). The CDR3 runs 13 residues. V lost 5 bases and J 8 bases, leaving 13 bases between the germline ends. Germline values: CDR1 KGHSH, CDR2 LQKENI. The CDR3: CASSTDGGKPQHF. DNA for the CDR3: TGTGCCAGCTCAACAGACGGGGGAAAGCCCCAGCATTTT.

The rearrangement joins TRBV4-1 to TRBJ2-1; tentative D call: TRBD1 (5 bases). The V and J ends lost 1 base and 0 bases respectively, with 13 bases between them. The CDR3 runs 17 residues. CDR1 and CDR2 (germline): MGHRA, YSYEKL. The CDR3 DNA follows: TGCGCCAGCAGCCAAGGCAGGGCAAGGAGCTCCTACAATGAGCAGTTCTTC. It yields the protein CASSQGRARSSYNEQFF.

The chain is built from TRBV5-6 and TRBJ1-2, with D tentatively TRBD1 (6 bases). Germline V gives CDR1 SGHDT, CDR2 YYEEEE. The CDR3 is made up of 15 amino acids. Trimming took off 0 bases at V and 0 bases at J, with 9 bases between the two ends. Here the CDR3 DNA reads TGTGCCAGCAGCTTGGGACAGGCAGCTAACTATGGCTACACCTTC. Amino acids: CASSLGQAANYGYTF.

The J gene is TRBJ1-5, the V gene TRBV16; tentatively, D is TRBD1 (5 bases). With 2 bases removed from V and 6 bases from J, the gap between germline ends came to 14 bases. There are 15 residues in the CDR3. Germline assignment: CDR1 KGHSY and CDR2 FQNENV. This chain's CDR3 is CASSQDTGGVQPQHF. The CDR3 DNA follows: TGTGCCAGCAGCCAAGATACAGGAGGGGTTCAGCCCCAGCATTTT.

DNA of the CDR3: TGCGCCAGCCAGGGGGGACGCACAGATACGCAGTATTTT. Protein product: CASQGGRTDTQYF. J is TRBJ2-3 and V is TRBV5-1, with D maybe TRBD1 (7 bases). Germline V CDR1 and CDR2: SGHRS, YFSETQ. This CDR3 spans 13 amino acids. V was pared by 7 bases and J by 1 base, with 10 bases between.

The chain combines TRBV4-2 with TRBJ2-7; possible D gene TRBD2, 6 bases. CDR3 length: 15 amino acids. Germline V gene data show CDR1 as LGHNA and CDR2 as YNFKEQ. V lost 4 bases to trimming and J lost 0 bases, with 13 bases between them. The CDR3 coding sequence is TGTGCCAGCAGCCTGACGGGACTTAGCTCCTACGAGCAGTACTTC. Residues: CASSLTGLSSYEQYF.

V usage is TRBV27 and J usage is TRBJ2-2; D is possibly TRBD2 (6 bases). Germline assignment: CDR1 MNHEY and CDR2 SMNVEV (reference sequence). Trimming shortened V by 5 bases and J by 4 bases, and 17 bases separated the two germline ends. The CDR3 loop spans 16 amino acids. The CDR3 DNA reads as TGTGCCAGCAGTCCGCGACAGACGGGAGCCACCGGGGAGCTGTTTTTT. This codes for CASSPRQTGATGELFF.

CDR3 bases: TGTGCCAGCAGTTTGAACCGGGGGACAGGGTCCTACAATGAGCAGTTCTTC. Translation: CASSLNRGTGSYNEQFF. The rearrangement joins TRBV28 to TRBJ2-1, with 9 bases fitting TRBD1. The CDR3 has 17 residues. CDR1 and CDR2 (germline): MDHEN, SYDVKM. V shed 3 bases and J 1 base; nucleotides not matched to a gene: 7.

The chain uses TRBV6-5 and TRBJ2-7, with a possible D match to TRBD2 (6 bases). V dropped 6 bases and J dropped 11 bases, with 17 bases sitting between them. Germline V lookup: CDR1 MNHEY, CDR2 SVGAGI. This CDR3 has 12 amino acids. The CDR3 spells CASSSVGGVEYF. CDR3 DNA: TGTGCCAGCAGCTCCGTGGGGGGAGTGGAGTACTTC.

CDR3: CASGENQPQHF. CDR3 nucleotide sequence: TGTGCCAGCGGGGAGAATCAGCCCCAGCATTTT. The chain joins TRBV3-1 (or the pseudogene TRBV3-2) to TRBJ1-5, with no clear D. Trimming left V 8 bases short and J 4 bases short, with 6 bases between. The CDR3 spans 11 residues. Germline CDR1 reads LGHDT; CDR2 reads YNNKEL (reference sequence).

The chain joins TRBV12-3 or TRBV12-4 to TRBJ2-1; the match to TRBD2 covers 9 bases. The CDR3 has 13 amino acids. With V trimmed by 8 bases and J by 9 bases, 8 bases remained unmatched. CDR3 nucleotide sequence: TGTGCCAGCCGAAGCGGGAGGATCGGTGAGCAGTTCTTC. Protein product: CASRSGRIGEQFF.

This clone was recorded only once. The chain carries TRBV7-9 and TRBJ2-5; D may be TRBD1 (5 bases). From germline, CDR1 is SEHNR and CDR2 FQNEAQ (reference sequence). The V end lost 5 bases, the J end lost 2 bases, and 24 bases lay between the germline ends. CDR3 length equals 18 residues. The CDR3 here is CASSQFLGVIGAQETQYF. For the CDR3, the DNA is TGTGCCAGCAGCCAATTTTTAGGGGTCATAGGGGCTCAAGAGACCCAGTACTTC.

The V call is TRBV16, the J call TRBJ1-1; TRBD1 is a possible D gene (5 bases). The germline V gene has CDR1 KGHSY and CDR2 FQNENV. The germline V and J ends were trimmed by 1 base and 0 bases, with 9 bases remaining between them. The CDR3 spans 15 residues. CDR3 residues: CASSQFGHLNTEAFF. CDR3 bases: TGTGCCAGCAGCCAATTTGGACATCTGAACACTGAAGCTTTCTTT.

V gene TRBV2 combines with J gene TRBJ2-7, with D perhaps TRBD2 (6 bases). The CDR3 is 15 amino acids. The germline gives CDR1 SNHLY, CDR2 FYNNEI. Trimming took off 2 bases at V and 4 bases at J, with 15 bases between the two ends. CDR3 DNA: TGTGCCAGCAGTGAATTCGGGACTTTGACTTACGAGCAGTACTTC. Translated, it gives CASSEFGTLTYEQYF.

The J gene is TRBJ2-7, the V gene TRBV7-8, with 8 nucleotides matching TRBD1. The CDR3 has 14 residues. The junction had 11 bases not matched to a gene; V was cut back by 6 bases and J by 7 bases. The germline V gene has CDR1 SGHVS and CDR2 FQNEAQ. The CDR3 reads CASRPRTGSGEQYF. CDR3 bases: TGTGCCAGCAGACCCAGGACAGGGTCTGGGGAGCAGTACTTC.

The chain couples TRBV27 to TRBJ1-5; D possibly corresponds to TRBD1 (5 bases). This CDR3 is built from 14 residues. CDR1 MNHEY and CDR2 SMNVEV come from the germline V gene (reference sequence). V lost 5 bases, J lost 5 bases, and 13 bases lay in between. The CDR3 sequence: CASSLGGVDQPQHF. CDR3 DNA: TGTGCCAGCAGTCTTGGGGGGGTGGATCAGCCCCAGCATTTT.